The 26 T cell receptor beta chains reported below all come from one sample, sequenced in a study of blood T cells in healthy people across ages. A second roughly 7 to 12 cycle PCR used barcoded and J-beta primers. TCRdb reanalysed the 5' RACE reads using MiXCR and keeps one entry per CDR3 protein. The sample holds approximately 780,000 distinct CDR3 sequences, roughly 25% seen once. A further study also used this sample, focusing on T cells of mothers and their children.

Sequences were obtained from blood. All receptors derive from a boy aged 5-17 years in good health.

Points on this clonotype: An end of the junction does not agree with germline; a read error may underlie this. CDR3 region: CAISAGTSGQETLYF. The DNA for the CDR3 is TGTGCCATCAGTGCGGGGACTAGCGGACAAGAGACCCTGTACTTC. The chain has TRBV10-3 and TRBJ2-5, with TRBD2 matching over 11 bases. Germline CDR1 reads ENHRY; CDR2 reads SYGVKD. The length of the CDR3 is 15 residues.

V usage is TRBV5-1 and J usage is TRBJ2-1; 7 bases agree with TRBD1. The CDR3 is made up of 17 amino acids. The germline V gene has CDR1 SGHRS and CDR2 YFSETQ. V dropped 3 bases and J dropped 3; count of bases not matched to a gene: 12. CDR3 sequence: CASSSGTTGVVYNEQFF. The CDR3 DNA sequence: TGCGCCAGCAGCTCAGGTACCACAGGGGTAGTCTACAATGAGCAGTTCTTC.

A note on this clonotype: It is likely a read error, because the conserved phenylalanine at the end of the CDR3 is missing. The DNA for the CDR3 is TGTGCCAGCAGCTCGGGACAGGGGAACGAGCAGTACTCC. This encodes CASSSGQGNEQYS. The chain couples TRBV7-2 to TRBJ2-7; TRBD1 matches at 10 bases. CDR1 SGHTA and CDR2 FQGNSA come from the germline V gene. This CDR3 is built from 13 residues. The junction had 2 bases not matched to a gene; V was cut back by 4 bases and J by 5 bases.

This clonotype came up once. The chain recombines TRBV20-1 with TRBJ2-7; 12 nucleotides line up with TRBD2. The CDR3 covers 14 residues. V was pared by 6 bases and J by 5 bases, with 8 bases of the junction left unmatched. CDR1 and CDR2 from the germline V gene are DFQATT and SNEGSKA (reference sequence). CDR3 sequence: CSAARTSGAHEQYF. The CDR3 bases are TGCAGTGCAGCTCGGACTAGCGGGGCCCACGAGCAGTACTTC.

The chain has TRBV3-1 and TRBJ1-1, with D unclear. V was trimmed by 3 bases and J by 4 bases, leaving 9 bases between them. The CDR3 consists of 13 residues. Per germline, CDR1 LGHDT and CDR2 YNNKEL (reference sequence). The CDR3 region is CASSHRPSTEAFF. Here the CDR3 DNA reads TGTGCCAGCAGCCACCGTCCGAGCACTGAAGCTTTCTTT.

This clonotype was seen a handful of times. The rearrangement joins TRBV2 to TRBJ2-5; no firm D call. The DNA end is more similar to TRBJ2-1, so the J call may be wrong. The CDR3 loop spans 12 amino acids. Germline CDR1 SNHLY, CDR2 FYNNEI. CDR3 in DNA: TGTGCCAGCAGTATGACCCGGAATGAGCAGTTCTTC. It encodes CASSMTRNEQFF.

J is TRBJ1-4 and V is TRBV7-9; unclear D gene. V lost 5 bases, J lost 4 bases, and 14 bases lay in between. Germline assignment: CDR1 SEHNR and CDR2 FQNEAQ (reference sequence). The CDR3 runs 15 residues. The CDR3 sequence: CASSITGNGNEKLFF. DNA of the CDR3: TGTGCCAGCAGCATAACGGGTAACGGTAATGAAAAACTGTTTTTT.

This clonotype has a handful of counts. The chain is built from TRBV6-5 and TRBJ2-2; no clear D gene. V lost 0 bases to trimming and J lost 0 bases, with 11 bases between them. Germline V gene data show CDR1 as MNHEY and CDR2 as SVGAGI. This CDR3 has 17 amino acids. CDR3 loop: CASSYSMQRANTGELFF. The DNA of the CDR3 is TGTGCCAGCAGTTACTCGATGCAGCGCGCGAACACCGGGGAGCTGTTTTTT.

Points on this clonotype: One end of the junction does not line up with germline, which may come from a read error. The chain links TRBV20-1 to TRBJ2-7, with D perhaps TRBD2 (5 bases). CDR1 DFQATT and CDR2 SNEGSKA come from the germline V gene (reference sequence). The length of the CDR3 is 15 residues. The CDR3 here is CSAIPTTEVSPEQHF. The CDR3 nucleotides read TGCAGTGCTATCCCAACTACGGAGGTTAGTCCCGAGCAGCACTTC.

The CDR3 region is CASSLVSSRGTQYF. Here the CDR3 DNA reads TGTGCCAGCAGTTTAGTTAGTAGCCGTGGTACGCAGTATTTT. J is TRBJ2-3 and V is TRBV28; no definite D call. Germline loops: CDR1 MDHEN, CDR2 SYDVKM. The CDR3 extends over 14 amino acids. V dropped 2 bases and J dropped 8 bases, with 14 bases sitting between them. Together with reference TRBV28 and TRBJ2-3, the CDR3 gives the full variable domain: DVKVTQSSRYLVKRTGEKVFLECVQDMDHENMFWYRQDPGLGLRLIYFSYDVKMKEKGDIPEGYSVSREKKERFSLILESASTNQTSMYLCASSLVSSRGTQYFGPGTRLTVL.

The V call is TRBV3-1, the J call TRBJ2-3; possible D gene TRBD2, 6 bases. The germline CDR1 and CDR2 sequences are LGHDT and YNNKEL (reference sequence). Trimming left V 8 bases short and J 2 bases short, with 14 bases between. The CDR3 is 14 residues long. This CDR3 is CASLGGENTDTQYF. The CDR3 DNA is TGTGCCAGCCTTGGCGGGGAGAACACAGATACGCAGTATTTT.

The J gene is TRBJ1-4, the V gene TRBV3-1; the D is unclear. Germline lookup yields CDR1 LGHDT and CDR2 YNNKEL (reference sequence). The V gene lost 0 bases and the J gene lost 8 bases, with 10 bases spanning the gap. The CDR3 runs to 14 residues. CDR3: CASSQDMWLEKLFF. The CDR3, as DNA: TGTGCCAGCAGCCAAGATATGTGGTTGGAAAAACTGTTTTTT.

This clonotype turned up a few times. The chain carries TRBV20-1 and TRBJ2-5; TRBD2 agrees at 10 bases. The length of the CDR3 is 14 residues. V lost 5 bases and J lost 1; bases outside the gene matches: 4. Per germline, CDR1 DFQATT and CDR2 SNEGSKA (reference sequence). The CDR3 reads CSACLAGGQETQYF. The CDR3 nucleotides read TGCAGTGCTTGTTTAGCGGGGGGCCAAGAGACCCAGTACTTC.

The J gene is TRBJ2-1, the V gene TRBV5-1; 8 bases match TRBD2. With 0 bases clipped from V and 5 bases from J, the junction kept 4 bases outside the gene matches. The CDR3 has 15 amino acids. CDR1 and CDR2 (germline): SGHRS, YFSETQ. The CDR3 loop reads CASSLVQRGHNEQFF. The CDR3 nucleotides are TGCGCCAGCAGCTTGGTCCAGCGGGGGCACAATGAGCAGTTCTTC.

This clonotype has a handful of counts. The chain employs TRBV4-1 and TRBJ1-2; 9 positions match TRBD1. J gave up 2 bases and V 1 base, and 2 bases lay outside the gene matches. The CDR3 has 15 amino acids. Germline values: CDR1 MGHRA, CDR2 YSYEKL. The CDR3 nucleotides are TGCGCCAGCAGCCAAGCCGGACAGGGGAACTATGGCTACACCTTC. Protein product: CASSQAGQGNYGYTF.

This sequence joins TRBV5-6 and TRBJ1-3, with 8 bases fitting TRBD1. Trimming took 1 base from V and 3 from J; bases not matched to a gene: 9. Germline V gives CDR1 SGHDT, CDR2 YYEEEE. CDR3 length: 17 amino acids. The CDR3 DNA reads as TGTGCCAGCAGCTTGCCACCAACAGGGGGTTATGGAAACACCATATATTTT. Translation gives CASSLPPTGGYGNTIYF.

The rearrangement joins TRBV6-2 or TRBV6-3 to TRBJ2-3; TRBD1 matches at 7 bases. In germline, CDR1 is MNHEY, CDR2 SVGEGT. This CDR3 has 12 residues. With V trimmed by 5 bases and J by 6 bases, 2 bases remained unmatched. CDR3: CASSGDSDTQYF. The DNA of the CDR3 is TGTGCCAGCAGTGGGGACAGCGATACGCAGTATTTT.

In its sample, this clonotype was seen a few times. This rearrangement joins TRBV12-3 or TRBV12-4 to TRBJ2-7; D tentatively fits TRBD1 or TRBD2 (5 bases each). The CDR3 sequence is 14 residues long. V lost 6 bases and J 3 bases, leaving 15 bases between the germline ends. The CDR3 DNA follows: TGTGCCAGCAGCTCGGGACGGGGCGGCTACGAGCAGTACTTC. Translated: CASSSGRGGYEQYF.

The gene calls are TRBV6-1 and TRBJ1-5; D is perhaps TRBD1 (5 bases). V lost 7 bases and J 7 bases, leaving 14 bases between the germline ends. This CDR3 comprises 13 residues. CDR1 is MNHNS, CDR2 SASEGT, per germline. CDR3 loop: CASKIQGFQPQHF. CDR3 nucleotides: TGTGCCAGCAAAATCCAGGGTTTCCAGCCCCAGCATTTT.

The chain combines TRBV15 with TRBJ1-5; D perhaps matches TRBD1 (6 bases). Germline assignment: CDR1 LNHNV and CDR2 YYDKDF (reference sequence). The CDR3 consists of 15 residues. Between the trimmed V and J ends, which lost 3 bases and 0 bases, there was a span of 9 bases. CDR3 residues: CATSRDRLSNQPQHF. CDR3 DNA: TGTGCCACCAGCAGGGACAGACTTAGCAATCAGCCCCAGCATTTT.

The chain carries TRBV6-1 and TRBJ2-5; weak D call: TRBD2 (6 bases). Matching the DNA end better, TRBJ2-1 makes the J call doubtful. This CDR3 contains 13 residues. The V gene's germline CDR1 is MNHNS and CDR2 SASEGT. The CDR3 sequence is CASRNDGGFEQFF. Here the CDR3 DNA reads TGTGCCAGCAGGAATGACGGGGGATTTGAGCAGTTCTTC.

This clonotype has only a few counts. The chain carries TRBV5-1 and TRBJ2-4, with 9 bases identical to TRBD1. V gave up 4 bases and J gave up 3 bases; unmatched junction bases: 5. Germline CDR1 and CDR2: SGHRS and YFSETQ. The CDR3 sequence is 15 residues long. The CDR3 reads CASSRDRAGKNIQYF. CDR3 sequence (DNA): TGCGCCAGCAGCCGGGACAGGGCAGGCAAAAACATTCAGTACTTC.

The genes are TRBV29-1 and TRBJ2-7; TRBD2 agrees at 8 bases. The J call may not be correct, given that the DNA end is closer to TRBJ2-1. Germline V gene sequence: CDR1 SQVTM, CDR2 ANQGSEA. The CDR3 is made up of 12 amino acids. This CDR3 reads CSAGLGRNEQFF. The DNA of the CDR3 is TGCAGCGCGGGACTAGGGAGAAATGAGCAGTTCTTC.

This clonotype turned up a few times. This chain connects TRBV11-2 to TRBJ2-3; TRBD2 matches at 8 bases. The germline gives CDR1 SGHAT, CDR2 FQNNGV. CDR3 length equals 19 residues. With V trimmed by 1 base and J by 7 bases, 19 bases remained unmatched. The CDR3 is CASSLVKMNGGAFIYTQYF. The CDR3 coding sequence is TGTGCCAGCAGCTTAGTTAAGATGAACGGGGGGGCGTTTATCTATACGCAGTATTTT.

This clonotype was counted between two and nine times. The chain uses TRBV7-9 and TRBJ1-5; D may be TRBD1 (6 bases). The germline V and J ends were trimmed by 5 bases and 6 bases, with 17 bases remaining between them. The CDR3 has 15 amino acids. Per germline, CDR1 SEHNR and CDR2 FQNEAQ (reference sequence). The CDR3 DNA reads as TGTGCCAGCAGCCCCGGGGGGGGCGCGAGTCAGCCCCAGCATTTT. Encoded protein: CASSPGGGASQPQHF.

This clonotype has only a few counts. The CDR3: CAWSVASGDGYTF. Here the CDR3 DNA reads TGTGCCTGGAGTGTAGCCAGTGGGGATGGCTACACCTTC. This chain joins TRBV30 and TRBJ1-2; the D is unclear. The V end lost 0 bases, the J end lost 6 bases, and 11 bases lay between the germline ends. The V gene's germline CDR1 is GTSNPN and CDR2 SVGIG (reference sequence). This CDR3 region has 13 residues.